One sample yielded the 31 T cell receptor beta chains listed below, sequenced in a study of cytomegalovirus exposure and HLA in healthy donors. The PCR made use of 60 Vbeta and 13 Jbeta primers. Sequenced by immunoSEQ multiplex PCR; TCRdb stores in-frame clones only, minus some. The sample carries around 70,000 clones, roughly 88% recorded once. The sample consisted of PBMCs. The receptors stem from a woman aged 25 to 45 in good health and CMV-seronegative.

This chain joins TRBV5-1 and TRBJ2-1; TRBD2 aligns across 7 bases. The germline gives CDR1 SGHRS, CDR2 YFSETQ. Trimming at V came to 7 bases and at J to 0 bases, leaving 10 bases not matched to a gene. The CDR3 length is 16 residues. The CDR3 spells CASGLGGGSSYNEQFF. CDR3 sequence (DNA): TGCGCCAGCGGGCTGGGGGGGGGAAGCTCCTACAATGAGCAGTTCTTC.

The CDR3, as DNA: TGCGCCAGCAGCTTCCGGGACAGCGGCACAGATACGCAGTATTTT. This codes for CASSFRDSGTDTQYF. The rearrangement joins TRBV5-1 to TRBJ2-3, with 7 bases identical to TRBD1. Trimming took 2 bases from V and 1 from J; bases not matched to a gene: 4. Germline V gene lookup returns CDR1 SGHRS and CDR2 YFSETQ. This CDR3 region has 15 residues.

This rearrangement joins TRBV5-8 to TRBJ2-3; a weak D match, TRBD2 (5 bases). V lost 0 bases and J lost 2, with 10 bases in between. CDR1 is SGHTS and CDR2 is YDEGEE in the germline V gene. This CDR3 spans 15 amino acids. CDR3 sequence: CASSLGDGNTDTQYF. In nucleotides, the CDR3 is TGTGCCAGCAGCTTGGGCGACGGGAACACAGATACGCAGTATTTT.

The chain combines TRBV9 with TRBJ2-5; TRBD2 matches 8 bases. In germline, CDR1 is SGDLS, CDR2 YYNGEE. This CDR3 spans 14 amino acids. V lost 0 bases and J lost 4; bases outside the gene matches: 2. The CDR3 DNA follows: TGTGCCAGCAGCGTAGCCGGGAGGGTAGAGACCCAGTACTTC. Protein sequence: CASSVAGRVETQYF.

CDR3 nucleotide sequence: TGTGCCAGCAGGGGGGGAGGCGACTATGGCTACACCTTC. Encoded protein: CASRGGGDYGYTF. The chain recombines TRBV6-5 with TRBJ1-2, with a tentative D call TRBD1 (5 bases). The CDR3 loop spans 13 amino acids. Germline values: CDR1 MNHEY, CDR2 SVGAGI. The V gene lost 6 bases and the J gene lost 3 bases, with 11 bases spanning the gap.

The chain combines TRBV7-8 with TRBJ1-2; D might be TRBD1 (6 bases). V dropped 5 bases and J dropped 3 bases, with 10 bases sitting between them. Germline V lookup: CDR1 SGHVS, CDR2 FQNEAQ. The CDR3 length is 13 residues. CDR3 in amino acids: CASSPSGDYGYTF. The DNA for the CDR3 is TGTGCCAGCAGCCCGTCAGGGGACTATGGCTACACCTTC.

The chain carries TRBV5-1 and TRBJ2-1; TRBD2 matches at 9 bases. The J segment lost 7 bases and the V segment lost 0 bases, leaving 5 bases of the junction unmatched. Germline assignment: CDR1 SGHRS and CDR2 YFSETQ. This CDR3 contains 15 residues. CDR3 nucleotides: TGCGCCAGCAGCTTGGAGGCGGGAGGGCCGAATGAGCAGTTCTTC. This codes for CASSLEAGGPNEQFF.

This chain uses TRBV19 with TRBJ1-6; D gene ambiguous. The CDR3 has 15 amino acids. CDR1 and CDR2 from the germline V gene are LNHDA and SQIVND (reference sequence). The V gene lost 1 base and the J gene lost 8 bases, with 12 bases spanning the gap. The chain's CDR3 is CASSIVSGGDSPLHF. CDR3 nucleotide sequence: TGTGCCAGTAGTATAGTATCGGGAGGCGATTCACCCCTCCACTTT.

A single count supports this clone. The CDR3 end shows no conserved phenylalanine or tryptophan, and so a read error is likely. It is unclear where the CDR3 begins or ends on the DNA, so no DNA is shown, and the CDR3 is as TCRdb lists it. CDR3 amino acids: CATSTIPLRVGLI. The chain links TRBV15 to TRBJ2-7; the table's D call, TRBD2, has no DNA check behind it. Germline CDR1 and CDR2: LNHNV and YYDKDF (reference sequence). The CDR3 is 13 residues long, ends included.

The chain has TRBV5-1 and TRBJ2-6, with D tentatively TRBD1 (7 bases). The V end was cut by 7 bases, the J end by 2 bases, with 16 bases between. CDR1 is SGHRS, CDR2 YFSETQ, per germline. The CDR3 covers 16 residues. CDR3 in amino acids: CASAGRGAPGANVLTF. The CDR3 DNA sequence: TGCGCCAGCGCAGGCAGGGGGGCCCCTGGGGCCAACGTCCTGACTTTC.

The CDR3 DNA reads TGTGCCAGCAGCGAGGGACAGGGGAGTCGCTACACCTTC. It yields the protein CASSEGQGSRYTF. The chain has TRBV2 and TRBJ1-2; 10 nucleotides match TRBD1. Germline V gene lookup returns CDR1 SNHLY and CDR2 FYNNEI. The junction had 7 bases not matched to a gene; V was cut back by 6 bases and J by 9 bases. The CDR3 extends over 13 amino acids.

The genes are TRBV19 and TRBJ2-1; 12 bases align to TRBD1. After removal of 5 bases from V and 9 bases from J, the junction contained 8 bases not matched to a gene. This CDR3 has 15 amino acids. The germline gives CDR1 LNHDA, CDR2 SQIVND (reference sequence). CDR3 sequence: CASSRRGQGAGEQFF. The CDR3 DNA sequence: TGTGCCAGTAGTCGCCGGGGACAGGGGGCGGGTGAGCAGTTCTTC.

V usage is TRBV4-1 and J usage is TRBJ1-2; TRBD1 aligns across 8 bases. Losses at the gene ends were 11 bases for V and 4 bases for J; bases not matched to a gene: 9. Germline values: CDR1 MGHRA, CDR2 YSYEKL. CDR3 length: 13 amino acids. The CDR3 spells CASGDRGIYGYTF. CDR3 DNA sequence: TGCGCCTCAGGCGACAGGGGCATCTATGGCTACACCTTC.

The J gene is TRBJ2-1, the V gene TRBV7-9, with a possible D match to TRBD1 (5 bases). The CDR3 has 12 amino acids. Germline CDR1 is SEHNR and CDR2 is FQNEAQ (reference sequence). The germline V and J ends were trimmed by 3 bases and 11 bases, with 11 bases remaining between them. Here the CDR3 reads CASSFSGYQQFF. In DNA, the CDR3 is TGTGCCAGCAGCTTCTCAGGGTATCAGCAGTTCTTC.

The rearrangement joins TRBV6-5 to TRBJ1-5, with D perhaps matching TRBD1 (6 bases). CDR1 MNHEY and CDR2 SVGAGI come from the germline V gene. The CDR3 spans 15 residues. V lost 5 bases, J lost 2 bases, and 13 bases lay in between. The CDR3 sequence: CASSGGPWGNQPQHF. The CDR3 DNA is TGTGCCAGCAGTGGGGGCCCGTGGGGCAATCAGCCCCAGCATTTT.

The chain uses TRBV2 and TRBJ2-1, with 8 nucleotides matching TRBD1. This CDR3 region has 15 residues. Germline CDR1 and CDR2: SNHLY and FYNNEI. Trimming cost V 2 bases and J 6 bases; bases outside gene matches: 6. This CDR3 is CASSEFYRGANEQFF. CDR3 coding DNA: TGTGCCAGCAGTGAATTCTACAGGGGGGCCAATGAGCAGTTCTTC.

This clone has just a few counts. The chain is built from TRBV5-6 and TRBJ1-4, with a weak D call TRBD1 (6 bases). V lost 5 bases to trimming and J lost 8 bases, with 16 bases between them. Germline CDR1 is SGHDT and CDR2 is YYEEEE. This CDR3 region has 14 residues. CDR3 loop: CASRSAGAGEKLFF. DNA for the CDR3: TGTGCCAGCAGATCTGCAGGGGCAGGCGAAAAACTGTTTTTT.

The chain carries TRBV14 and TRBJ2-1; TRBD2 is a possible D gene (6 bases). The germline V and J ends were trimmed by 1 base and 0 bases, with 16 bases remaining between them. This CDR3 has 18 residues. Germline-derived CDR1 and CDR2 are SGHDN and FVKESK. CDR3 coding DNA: TGTGCCAGCAGCCAAGTCTTTGTTGCGGGGAGCTCCTACAATGAGCAGTTCTTC. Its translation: CASSQVFVAGSSYNEQFF. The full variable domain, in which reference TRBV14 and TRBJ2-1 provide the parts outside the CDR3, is EAGVTQFPSHSVIEKGQTVTLRCDPISGHDNLYWYRRVMGKEIKFLLHFVKESKQDESGMPNNRFLAERTGGTYSTLKVQPAELEDSGVYFCASSQVFVAGSSYNEQFFGPGTRLTVL.

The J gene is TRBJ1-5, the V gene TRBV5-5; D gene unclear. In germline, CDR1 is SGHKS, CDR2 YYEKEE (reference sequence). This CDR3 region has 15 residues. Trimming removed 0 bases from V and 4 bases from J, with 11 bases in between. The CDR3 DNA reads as TGTGCCAGCAGCTTGGTGGAGTCTAGTAATCAGCCCCAGCATTTT. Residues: CASSLVESSNQPQHF. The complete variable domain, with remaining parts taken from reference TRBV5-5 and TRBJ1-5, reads DAGVTQSPTHLIKTRGQQVTLRCSPISGHKSVSWYQQVLGQGPQFIFQYYEKEERGRGNFPDRFSARQFPNYSSELNVNALLLGDSALYLCASSLVESSNQPQHFGDGTRLSIL.

The DNA for the CDR3 is TGTGCCAGCAGTGAAGACAGGGGGATAAGTGAAAAACTGTTTTTT. The encoded protein is CASSEDRGISEKLFF. This sequence joins TRBV25-1 and TRBJ1-4, with 9 bases aligning to TRBD1. The V segment lost 2 bases and the J segment 7 bases; nucleotides outside the gene matches: 5. Germline V CDR1 and CDR2: MGHDK, SYGVNS. This CDR3 comprises 15 residues. The full variable domain, in which reference TRBV25-1 and TRBJ1-4 provide the parts outside the CDR3, is EADIYQTPRYLVIGTGKKITLECSQTMGHDKMYWYQQDPGMELHLIHYSYGVNSTEKGDLSSESTVSRIRTEHFPLTLESARPSHTSQYLCASSEDRGISEKLFFGSGTQLSVL.

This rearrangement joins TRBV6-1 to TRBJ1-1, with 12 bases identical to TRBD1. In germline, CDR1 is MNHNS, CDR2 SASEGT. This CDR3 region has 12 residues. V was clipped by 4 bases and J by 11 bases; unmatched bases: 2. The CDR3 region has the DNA TGTGCCAGCAGTGGGGGACAGGGGGCCGCTTTCTTT. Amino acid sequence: CASSGGQGAAFF.

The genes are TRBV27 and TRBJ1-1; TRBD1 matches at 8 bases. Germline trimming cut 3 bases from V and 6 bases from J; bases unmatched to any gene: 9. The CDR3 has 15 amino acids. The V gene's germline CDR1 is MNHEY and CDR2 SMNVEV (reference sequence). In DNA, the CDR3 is TGTGCCAGCAGTTTTCCCTTGACAGGGGATCCTGAAGCTTTCTTT. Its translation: CASSFPLTGDPEAFF.

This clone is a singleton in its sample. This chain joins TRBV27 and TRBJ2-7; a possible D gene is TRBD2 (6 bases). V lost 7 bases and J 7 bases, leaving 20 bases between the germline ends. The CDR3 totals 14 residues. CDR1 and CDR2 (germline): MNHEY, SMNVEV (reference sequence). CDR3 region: CASKGLSRAGEQYF. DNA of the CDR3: TGTGCCAGCAAGGGACTTTCTAGAGCGGGTGAGCAGTACTTC.

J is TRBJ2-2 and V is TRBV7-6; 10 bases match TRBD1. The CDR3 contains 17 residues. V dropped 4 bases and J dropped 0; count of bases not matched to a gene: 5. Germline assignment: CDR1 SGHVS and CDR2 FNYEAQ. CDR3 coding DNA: TGTGCCAGCAGCTACCGGACAGGGGGGGCGAACACCGGGGAGCTGTTTTTT. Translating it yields CASSYRTGGANTGELFF.

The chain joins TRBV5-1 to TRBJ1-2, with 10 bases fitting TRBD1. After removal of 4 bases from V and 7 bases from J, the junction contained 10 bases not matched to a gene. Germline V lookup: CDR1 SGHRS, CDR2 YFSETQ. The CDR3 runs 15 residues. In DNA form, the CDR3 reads TGCGCCAGCAGCACCCGACAGGGGGCCGGAGGTGGCTACACCTTC. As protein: CASSTRQGAGGGYTF.

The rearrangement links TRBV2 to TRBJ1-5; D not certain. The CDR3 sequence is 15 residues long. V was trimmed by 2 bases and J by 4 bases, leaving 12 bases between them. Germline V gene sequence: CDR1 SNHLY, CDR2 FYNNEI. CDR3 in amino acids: CASSELRQPNQPQHF. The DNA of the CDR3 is TGTGCCAGCAGTGAACTCAGGCAGCCAAATCAGCCCCAGCATTTT.

DNA for the CDR3: TGTGCCAGCAGCATGAGACGCGGGGATACGCAGTATTTT. Its protein is CASSMRRGDTQYF. V and J are TRBV5-5 and TRBJ2-3; D is possibly TRBD2 (5 bases). Germline lookup yields CDR1 SGHKS and CDR2 YYEKEE (reference sequence). V was trimmed by 4 bases and J by 6 bases, leaving 12 bases between them. The CDR3 is 13 residues long.

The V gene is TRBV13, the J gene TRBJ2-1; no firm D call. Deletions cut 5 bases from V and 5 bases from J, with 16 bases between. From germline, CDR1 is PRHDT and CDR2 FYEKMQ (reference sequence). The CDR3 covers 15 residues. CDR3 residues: CASSPLLDVDNEQFF. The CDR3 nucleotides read TGTGCCAGCAGCCCCCTATTAGATGTGGACAATGAGCAGTTCTTC. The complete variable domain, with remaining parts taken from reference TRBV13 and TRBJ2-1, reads AAGVIQSPRHLIKEKRETATLKCYPIPRHDTVYWYQQGPGQDPQFLISFYEKMQSDKGSIPDRFSAQQFSDYHSELNMSSLELGDSALYFCASSPLLDVDNEQFFGPGTRLTVL.

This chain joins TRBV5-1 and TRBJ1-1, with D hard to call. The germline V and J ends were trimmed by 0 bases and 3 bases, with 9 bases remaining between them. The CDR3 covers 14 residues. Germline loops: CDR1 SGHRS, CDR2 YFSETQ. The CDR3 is CASSLDGEHTEAFF. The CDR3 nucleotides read TGCGCCAGCAGCTTGGACGGGGAGCACACTGAAGCTTTCTTT.

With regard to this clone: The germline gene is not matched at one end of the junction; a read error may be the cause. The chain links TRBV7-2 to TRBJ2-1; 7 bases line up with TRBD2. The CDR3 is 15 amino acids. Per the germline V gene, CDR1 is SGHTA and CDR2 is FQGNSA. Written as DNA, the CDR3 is TGTGCCAGCAACTTAGGAGGCGGGGGATACAATGAGCAGTTCTTC. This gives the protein CASNLGGGGYNEQFF.

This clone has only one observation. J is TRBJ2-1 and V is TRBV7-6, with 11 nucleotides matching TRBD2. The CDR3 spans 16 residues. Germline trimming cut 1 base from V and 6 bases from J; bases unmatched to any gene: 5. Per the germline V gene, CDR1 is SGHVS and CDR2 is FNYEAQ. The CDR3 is CASSLDLAGGPNEQFF. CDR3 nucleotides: TGTGCCAGCAGCTTAGACTTAGCGGGAGGGCCCAATGAGCAGTTCTTC.